Below are 32 T cell receptor beta chains sequenced from a single sample in a study of cytomegalovirus exposure and HLA in healthy donors. Assay: immunoSEQ multiplex PCR; the TCRdb copy retains only in-frame clones and omits some. The table includes some 69,000 clones, around 97% detected once. Sequencing was carried out using PBMCs. These receptors all stem from a man between 18 and 29 years old in good health and CMV-seronegative.

The chain employs TRBV27 and TRBJ1-1; 9 bases agree with TRBD1. The CDR3 covers 15 residues. V was pared by 3 bases and J by 4 bases, with 6 bases of the junction left unmatched. The germline V gene has CDR1 MNHEY and CDR2 SMNVEV (reference sequence). Here the CDR3 DNA reads TGTGCCAGCAGTTTGACGGGACAGGGTCCCACTGAAGCTTTCTTT. As protein: CASSLTGQGPTEAFF.

The chain couples TRBV5-6 to TRBJ2-2, with 12 bases aligning to TRBD1. The V and J ends lost 3 bases and 5 bases, in that order; junction bases with no gene match: 5. Germline CDR1 is SGHDT and CDR2 is YYEEEE. CDR3 length: 16 residues. This chain's CDR3 is CASSWGQGARTGELFF. The DNA of the CDR3 is TGTGCCAGCAGCTGGGGACAGGGGGCACGGACCGGGGAGCTGTTTTTT.

The chain recombines TRBV9 with TRBJ2-3, with D maybe TRBD1 (6 bases). V shed 6 bases and J shed 2 bases, with 19 bases lying between them. The CDR3 runs to 16 residues. CDR1 and CDR2 from the germline V gene are SGDLS and YYNGEE. CDR3: CASILGKGTNTDTQYF. DNA of the CDR3: TGTGCCAGCATCTTGGGGAAGGGGACAAACACAGATACGCAGTATTTT.

This clone was counted between two and nine times. The chain combines TRBV6-4 with TRBJ2-6; TRBD1 matches 7 bases. The CDR3 is 16 residues long. V lost 0 bases, J lost 1 base, and 0 bases stayed unmatched. Per the germline V gene, CDR1 is MRHNA and CDR2 is SNTAGT. CDR3 nucleotide sequence: TGTGCCAGCAGTGACTCGACAGGGTCTGGGGCCAACGTCCTGACTTTC. Protein sequence: CASSDSTGSGANVLTF.

The gene calls are TRBV7-9 and TRBJ2-3; TRBD1 matches 9 bases. The CDR3 runs 15 residues. J gave up 6 bases and V 5 bases, and 9 bases lay outside the gene matches. Germline V lookup: CDR1 SEHNR, CDR2 FQNEAQ (reference sequence). The CDR3: CASSDSGTGTDTQYF. DNA for the CDR3: TGTGCCAGCAGCGATAGTGGGACAGGGACCGATACGCAGTATTTT.

In this sample, this clone turned up once. This chain uses TRBV4-1 with TRBJ1-1, with 10 nucleotides matching TRBD1. Germline CDR1 is MGHRA and CDR2 is YSYEKL. This CDR3 region has 16 residues. The V and J ends lost 4 bases and 0 bases, in that order; junction bases with no gene match: 5. Here the CDR3 DNA reads TGCGCCAGCAGCCCAAGACAGGGGGCTTTGAACACTGAAGCTTTCTTT. Encoded protein: CASSPRQGALNTEAFF.

Notes on this clone: A junction boundary mismatches the germline segment, possibly from a read error. This chain connects TRBV6-5 to TRBJ2-7; 10 nucleotides match TRBD2. The CDR3 runs to 14 residues. Germline values: CDR1 MNHEY, CDR2 SVGAGI. Here the CDR3 DNA reads TGTGCCAGCAGGCCCACTAGCGGGATATACGAGTGGTGCTTC. It translates to CASRPTSGIYEWCF.

V is TRBV4-1 and J is TRBJ1-1, with D perhaps matching TRBD1 (5 bases). The CDR3 extends over 14 amino acids. Trimming pared 1 base from V and 2 bases from J, leaving 8 bases between. Germline V lookup: CDR1 MGHRA, CDR2 YSYEKL. For the CDR3, the DNA is TGCGCCAGCAGCCAAGGACAGAAAAACACTGAAGCTTTCTTT. As protein: CASSQGQKNTEAFF.

The chain has TRBV28 and TRBJ1-5; 7 nucleotides match TRBD1. CDR3 length equals 14 residues. The V gene end was trimmed by 6 bases and the J gene end by 5 bases; junction bases not matched to a gene: 7. Per germline, CDR1 MDHEN and CDR2 SYDVKM. The CDR3 spells CASRELGGYQPQHF. The CDR3 DNA is TGTGCCAGCAGAGAATTAGGGGGCTATCAGCCCCAGCATTTT.

This rearrangement joins TRBV18 to TRBJ2-7, with 9 bases fitting TRBD1. Trimming took 3 bases from V and 2 from J; bases not matched to a gene: 5. Per germline, CDR1 KGHSH and CDR2 LQKENI. The CDR3 is 15 amino acids. The CDR3 spells CASSPGTGSAYEQYF. DNA of the CDR3: TGTGCCAGCTCACCCGGGACAGGGAGCGCCTACGAGCAGTACTTC.

The rearrangement uses TRBV9 and TRBJ2-3, with TRBD2 matching 9 bases. CDR3 length: 16 residues. With 0 bases clipped from V and 4 bases from J, the junction kept 6 bases outside the gene matches. Germline CDR1 is SGDLS and CDR2 is YYNGEE. The CDR3 coding sequence is TGTGCCAGCAGCGTAGAGGCGGGAGGGCCCCCAGATACGCAGTATTTT. Translation gives CASSVEAGGPPDTQYF.

V gene TRBV6-1 combines with J gene TRBJ1-5, with a weak D call TRBD1 (5 bases). Deletions cut 2 bases from V and 1 base from J, with 15 bases between. Germline lookup yields CDR1 MNHNS and CDR2 SASEGT. The CDR3 contains 17 residues. The CDR3 region is CASSEWSGAVSNQPQHF. CDR3 nucleotides: TGTGCCAGCAGTGAATGGTCTGGGGCGGTGAGCAATCAGCCCCAGCATTTT.

The chain employs TRBV7-9 and TRBJ1-1; unclear D gene. The CDR3 length is 9 residues. CDR1 is SEHNR and CDR2 is FQNEAQ in the germline V gene (reference sequence). V was trimmed by 5 bases and J by 10 bases, leaving 5 bases between them. The CDR3 loop reads CASSPRAFF. CDR3 DNA sequence: TGTGCCAGCAGCCCGAGAGCTTTCTTT. Full variable domain (remainder filled in from reference TRBV7-9 and TRBJ1-1): DTGVSQNPRHKITKRGQNVTFRCDPISEHNRLYWYRQTLGQGPEFLTYFQNEAQLEKSRLLSDRFSAERPKGSFSTLEIQRTEQGDSAMYLCASSPRAFFGQGTRLTVV.

The rearrangement joins TRBV5-4 to TRBJ2-2; tentative D call: TRBD1 (6 bases). This CDR3 is 15 amino acids long. Trimming removed 5 bases from V and 0 bases from J, with 11 bases in between. Germline V gene sequence: CDR1 SGHNT, CDR2 YYREEE (reference sequence). This chain's CDR3 is CASSSDSSNTGELFF. For the CDR3, the DNA is TGTGCCAGCAGTTCGGACAGCTCGAACACCGGGGAGCTGTTTTTT. Filled out from reference TRBV5-4 and TRBJ2-2, the complete variable domain reads ETGVTQSPTHLIKTRGQQVTLRCSSQSGHNTVSWYQQALGQGPQFIFQYYREEENGRGNFPPRFSGLQFPNYSSELNVNALELDDSALYLCASSSDSSNTGELFFGEGSRLTVL.

In its sample, this clone was seen once. The J gene is TRBJ2-7, the V gene TRBV19; 7 nucleotides align to TRBD1. CDR3 length: 12 residues. The germline V gene has CDR1 LNHDA and CDR2 SQIVND (reference sequence). The V segment lost 6 bases and the J segment 9 bases; nucleotides outside the gene matches: 8. The DNA of the CDR3 is TGTGCCAGTAGCCCCAGGGGGTCGGTGCAGTACTTC. Translated: CASSPRGSVQYF.

The genes are TRBV7-9 and TRBJ1-6; D uncertain. CDR3 size: 14 residues. Per germline, CDR1 SEHNR and CDR2 FQNEAQ (reference sequence). V was shortened by 5 bases and J by 8 bases, with 13 bases between the two germline ends. The CDR3 DNA reads as TGTGCCAGCAGCCCCCCCGGGGAGCATTCACCCCTCCACTTT. Its translation: CASSPPGEHSPLHF.

The chain carries TRBV7-2 and TRBJ2-1; TRBD1 agrees at 7 bases. The V gene end was trimmed by 7 bases and the J gene end by 8 bases; junction bases not matched to a gene: 2. Germline V gives CDR1 SGHTA, CDR2 FQGNSA. There are 11 residues in the CDR3. The chain's CDR3 is CASIQGDEQFF. The CDR3, as DNA: TGTGCCAGCATCCAGGGGGATGAGCAGTTCTTC.

The chain combines TRBV12-5 with TRBJ2-2; 7 bases agree with TRBD1. In germline, CDR1 is LGHNT, CDR2 FRNRAP. V shed 7 bases and J 4 bases; nucleotides not matched to a gene: 9. The CDR3 spans 15 residues. The CDR3 coding sequence is TGTGCTAGTGCCTTTAGGGGGCGCGCCACCGGGGAGCTGTTTTTT. Translating it yields CASAFRGRATGELFF.

The CDR3 DNA sequence: TGCGCCAGTTTGAACGCGTGGGGGGATGGCTACACCTTC. This codes for CASLNAWGDGYTF. The chain employs TRBV10-2 and TRBJ1-2; possibly TRBD1 for D (5 bases). This CDR3 comprises 13 residues. Trimming stripped 9 bases from V and 6 bases from J, with 17 bases between. Germline CDR1 and CDR2: WSHSY and SAAADI.

CDR3 in amino acids: CASRTGTEQFF. The CDR3 region has the DNA TGTGCCAGCAGGACGGGGACAGAGCAGTTCTTC. The J gene is TRBJ2-1, the V gene TRBV6-6; TRBD1 might be the D (6 bases). V was cut by 6 bases and J by 10 bases, with 10 bases left in between. CDR1 and CDR2 from the germline V gene are MNHNY and SVGAGI (reference sequence). CDR3 length: 11 residues.

This clone was counted between two and nine times. DNA for the CDR3: TGTGCCAGCAGTTCTATCCCTGAGGGCACAGATACGCAGTATTTT. Translation: CASSSIPEGTDTQYF. The chain employs TRBV6-5 and TRBJ2-3; D ambiguous. This CDR3 spans 15 amino acids. Germline CDR1 MNHEY, CDR2 SVGAGI. V lost 4 bases to trimming and J lost 1 base, with 12 bases between them.

J is TRBJ1-3 and V is TRBV10-3; 7 bases align to TRBD1. Germline assignment: CDR1 ENHRY and CDR2 SYGVKD. The ends lost 5 bases at V and 0 bases at J; junction bases unmatched: 10. The CDR3 loop spans 17 amino acids. The CDR3 here is CAISILLTGTSGNTIYF. The CDR3 DNA is TGTGCCATCAGTATACTCCTGACAGGGACCTCTGGAAACACCATATATTTT.

The chain links TRBV19 to TRBJ1-3; D is unresolved. With 9 bases removed from V and 0 bases from J, the gap between germline ends came to 15 bases. Germline V gene data show CDR1 as LNHDA and CDR2 as SQIVND (reference sequence). This CDR3 is built from 15 residues. The CDR3 sequence: CASRTFSSSGNTIYF. CDR3 sequence (DNA): TGTGCCAGCAGGACTTTCAGCTCCTCTGGAAACACCATATATTTT.

The V call is TRBV25-1, the J call TRBJ2-2; a possible D gene is TRBD2 (6 bases). Germline CDR1 MGHDK, CDR2 SYGVNS. Trimming removed 1 base from V and 8 bases from J, with 11 bases in between. The CDR3 is made up of 14 amino acids. CDR3 in DNA: TGTGCCAGCAGTGAATTCGGGGAGGCAGGGGAGCTGTTTTTT. Its protein is CASSEFGEAGELFF.

The chain joins TRBV2 to TRBJ1-1; TRBD1 matches 9 bases. The CDR3 is made up of 14 amino acids. The V segment lost 6 bases and the J segment 1 base; nucleotides outside the gene matches: 3. Germline V lookup: CDR1 SNHLY, CDR2 FYNNEI. The CDR3 sequence is CASRRTGANTEAFF. CDR3 DNA: TGTGCCAGCAGGAGGACAGGGGCGAACACTGAAGCTTTCTTT. The complete variable domain, with remaining parts taken from reference TRBV2 and TRBJ1-1, reads EPEVTQTPSHQVTQMGQEVILRCVPISNHLYFYWYRQILGQKVEFLVSFYNNEISEKSEIFDDQFSVERPDGSNFTLKIRSTKLEDSAMYFCASRRTGANTEAFFGQGTRLTVV.

V gene TRBV29-1 combines with J gene TRBJ2-5; D is perhaps TRBD1 (6 bases). CDR1 SQVTM and CDR2 ANQGSEA come from the germline V gene. CDR3 length: 13 residues. V was cut by 3 bases and J by 5 bases, with 13 bases left in between. DNA of the CDR3: TGCAGCGTTGACGCAGGGGCGAGGGAGACCCAGTACTTC. Residues: CSVDAGARETQYF.

The chain carries TRBV5-8 and TRBJ2-1, with D perhaps matching TRBD1 (6 bases). V shed 4 bases and J shed 0 bases, with 17 bases lying between them. Germline V gives CDR1 SGHTS, CDR2 YDEGEE. The CDR3 is 17 residues long. CDR3 residues: CASSLTSGHPSYNEQFF. DNA for the CDR3: TGTGCCAGCAGCCTAACCTCGGGACACCCCTCCTACAATGAGCAGTTCTTC.

This chain's CDR3 is CASSPDRALYEQYF. DNA for the CDR3: TGTGCCAGCAGCCCGGACAGGGCGTTGTACGAGCAGTACTTC. The chain is built from TRBV7-9 and TRBJ2-7; TRBD1 aligns across 8 bases. The CDR3 sequence is 14 residues long. V lost 5 bases and J lost 4; bases outside the gene matches: 7. The germline CDR1 and CDR2 sequences are SEHNR and FQNEAQ (reference sequence).

J is TRBJ1-2 and V is TRBV6-1; 9 bases are a match to TRBD1. The J segment lost 5 bases and the V segment lost 6 bases, leaving 4 bases of the junction unmatched. CDR3 length: 13 residues. CDR1 is MNHNS and CDR2 is SASEGT in the germline V gene. The CDR3 DNA sequence: TGTGCCAGCAGAATCGGGACAGGGTATGGCTACACCTTC. Translated: CASRIGTGYGYTF.

This chain uses TRBV29-1 with TRBJ1-1; weak D call: TRBD1 (5 bases). This CDR3 has 15 amino acids. Germline CDR1 is SQVTM and CDR2 is ANQGSEA. Trimming cost V 5 bases and J 6 bases, with 22 bases left between them. The CDR3 DNA sequence: TGCAGCGTTCGGGGTAACGGACGGGGGGTAGCTGAAGCTTTCTTT. Its translation is CSVRGNGRGVAEAFF.

The genes are TRBV28 and TRBJ2-2; perhaps TRBD2 as D (6 bases). CDR1 and CDR2 (germline): MDHEN, SYDVKM. This CDR3 has 17 amino acids. V shed 4 bases and J shed 5 bases, with 20 bases lying between them. CDR3 amino acids: CASSYLGWRDETGELFF. The CDR3, as DNA: TGTGCCAGCAGTTATTTAGGGTGGCGGGACGAGACCGGGGAGCTGTTTTTT.

The genes are TRBV19 and TRBJ2-5; 7 bases match TRBD2. The J call may not be correct, given that the DNA end is closer to TRBJ2-7. The CDR3 is 13 amino acids. The germline CDR1 and CDR2 sequences are LNHDA and SQIVND (reference sequence). The CDR3 sequence is CASSMGGNYEQYF. The CDR3 nucleotides read TGTGCCAGTAGTATGGGAGGGAACTACGAGCAGTACTTC.